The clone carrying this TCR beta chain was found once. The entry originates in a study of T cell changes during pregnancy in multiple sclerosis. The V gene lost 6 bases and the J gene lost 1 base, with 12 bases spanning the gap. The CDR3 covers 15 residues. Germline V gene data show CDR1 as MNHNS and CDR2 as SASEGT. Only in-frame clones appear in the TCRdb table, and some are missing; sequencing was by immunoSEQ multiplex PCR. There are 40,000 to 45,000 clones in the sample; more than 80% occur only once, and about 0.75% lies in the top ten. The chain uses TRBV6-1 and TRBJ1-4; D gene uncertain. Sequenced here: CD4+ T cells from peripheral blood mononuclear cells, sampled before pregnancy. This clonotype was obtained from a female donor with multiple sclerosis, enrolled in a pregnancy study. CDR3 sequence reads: CASSSTRGTNEKLFF. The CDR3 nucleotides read TGTGCCAGCAGCTCCACTCGGGGAACTAATGAAAAACTGTTTTTT.